These 30 T cell receptor beta chains were sequenced from one sample in a study of blood T cell repertoires in COVID-19. The method was immunoSEQ multiplex PCR; TCRdb's version includes in-frame clones alone and lacks a portion of them. The top ten clones hold around 3.1% of a sample with 220,000 or so clones, about 80% of them seen once. The sequenced sample was peripheral blood. Source of these receptors: a woman aged 25 to 39 who had recovered from COVID-19.

V is TRBV9 and J is TRBJ1-2, with unresolved D. CDR3 size: 15 residues. Germline V gives CDR1 SGDLS, CDR2 YYNGEE. The ends were cut back, 6 bases at V and 4 bases at J, with 19 bases in the middle. CDR3 sequence (DNA): TGTGCCAGCACGAGCGTAGGCAGCTCCCTCTATGGCTACACCTTC. Translation: CASTSVGSSLYGYTF.

This chain joins TRBV5-5 and TRBJ1-5, with 7 bases fitting TRBD1. V was pared by 4 bases and J by 4 bases, with 5 bases of the junction left unmatched. There are 14 residues in the CDR3. Germline V gene sequence: CDR1 SGHKS, CDR2 YYEKEE (reference sequence). The CDR3 coding sequence is TGTGCCAGCAGCGTTTGGACAGGAAATCAGCCCCAGCATTTT. Its protein is CASSVWTGNQPQHF.

The chain combines TRBV29-1 with TRBJ2-5; 8 positions match TRBD2. Germline-derived CDR1 and CDR2 are SQVTM and ANQGSEA. Unmatched junction bases numbered 9, after V lost 8 bases and J lost 1 base. The CDR3 totals 14 residues. The CDR3 nucleotides read TGCAGCTCCCGTAGCGGGAATATCCAAGAGACCCAGTACTTC. It translates to CSSRSGNIQETQYF.

This clone showed up just a few times. The V and J genes are TRBV11-1 and TRBJ1-1; no firm D call. V was trimmed by 2 bases and J by 1 base, leaving 5 bases between them. Germline V CDR1 and CDR2: SGHAT, FQDESV (reference sequence). The CDR3 has 13 amino acids. CDR3 DNA: TGTGCCAGCAGCTTATATAGGAACACTGAAGCTTTCTTT. This codes for CASSLYRNTEAFF.

The chain recombines TRBV4-1 with TRBJ2-3; perhaps TRBD2 as D (6 bases). Germline assignment: CDR1 MGHRA and CDR2 YSYEKL. This CDR3 is built from 18 residues. Trimming stripped 0 bases from V and 1 base from J, with 17 bases between. Here the CDR3 DNA reads TGCGCCAGCAGCCAAGATCTAGAGACTAGAAGTGGCACAGATACGCAGTATTTT. Protein: CASSQDLETRSGTDTQYF.

The chain employs TRBV6-1 and TRBJ1-6; possible D gene TRBD1, 6 bases. Germline V lookup: CDR1 MNHNS, CDR2 SASEGT. Trimming stripped 2 bases from V and 7 bases from J, with 18 bases between. CDR3 length: 17 residues. This chain's CDR3 is CASSESRGFLLNSPLHF. The CDR3 DNA follows: TGTGCCAGCAGTGAAAGTAGGGGGTTCCTGCTGAATTCACCCCTCCACTTT.

The chain employs TRBV21-1 and TRBJ2-7; whether TRBD1, the table's D call, matches the DNA was not checked. TRBV21-1 is tagged as a pseudogene. This CDR3 spans 12 amino acids. The CDR3 DNA reads TGTGCCGAAAACAGGGAGACCTACGAGCAGTACTTC. Its protein product is CAENRETYEQYF.

The chain employs TRBV28 and TRBJ1-6; maybe TRBD1 (5 bases). The CDR3 runs to 14 residues. The V end was cut by 6 bases, the J end by 7 bases, with 13 bases between. Per germline, CDR1 MDHEN and CDR2 SYDVKM. CDR3 region: CASSSGGPNSPLHF. In nucleotides, the CDR3 is TGTGCCAGCAGCTCCGGGGGTCCCAATTCACCCCTCCACTTT.

The chain carries TRBV28 and TRBJ1-4; D is uncertain. This CDR3 contains 12 residues. V shed 8 bases and J shed 8 bases, with 12 bases lying between them. Germline CDR1 is MDHEN and CDR2 is SYDVKM. The CDR3 sequence: CASEEEEEKLFF. The CDR3 DNA reads as TGTGCCAGCGAGGAGGAGGAGGAAAAACTGTTTTTT.

This sequence joins TRBV7-9 and TRBJ2-5; 14 bases align to TRBD2. Germline CDR1 SEHNR, CDR2 FQNEAQ (reference sequence). J gave up 9 bases and V 6 bases, and 15 bases lay outside the gene matches. The CDR3 contains 17 residues. The DNA for the CDR3 is TGTGCCAGCAGTAGACCCCCCGGGACTAGCGGGAGTATAGCCCAGTACTTC. Protein: CASSRPPGTSGSIAQYF.

The chain has TRBV11-2 and TRBJ1-1; no definite D call. Germline V lookup: CDR1 SGHAT, CDR2 FQNNGV. With 10 bases removed from V and 5 bases from J, the gap between germline ends came to 8 bases. The CDR3 extends over 10 amino acids. Written as DNA, the CDR3 is TGTGCCACCCTACTGACTGAAGCTTTCTTT. This translates into CATLLTEAFF. Full variable domain (missing parts from reference TRBV11-2 and TRBJ1-1): EAGVAQSPRYKIIEKRQSVAFWCNPISGHATLYWYQQILGQGPKLLIQFQNNGVVDDSQLPKDRFSAERLKGVDSTLKIQPAKLEDSAVYLCATLLTEAFFGQGTRLTVV.

The rearrangement joins TRBV19 to TRBJ2-3, with D maybe TRBD1 (7 bases). This CDR3 region has 16 residues. V lost 1 base to trimming and J lost 2 bases, with 13 bases between them. CDR1 LNHDA and CDR2 SQIVND come from the germline V gene (reference sequence). The CDR3 coding sequence is TGTGCCAGTAGTATAGCGACAGGGAGGATCACAGATACGCAGTATTTT. It encodes CASSIATGRITDTQYF. Variable domain in full (rest from reference TRBV19 and TRBJ2-3): DGGITQSPKYLFRKEGQNVTLSCEQNLNHDAMYWYRQDPGQGLRLIYYSQIVNDFQKGDIAEGYSVSREKKESFPLTVTSAQKNPTAFYLCASSIATGRITDTQYFGPGTRLTVL.

This clone came up a few times. The V gene is TRBV19, the J gene TRBJ1-5; no reliable D call. V lost 3 bases to trimming and J lost 7 bases, with 10 bases between them. CDR1 is LNHDA, CDR2 SQIVND, per germline (reference sequence). The CDR3 spans 13 residues. In DNA, the CDR3 is TGTGCCAGTAGTATCGCGTTAAAGCAGCCCCAGCATTTT. Its translation is CASSIALKQPQHF.

The chain uses TRBV5-1 and TRBJ2-7, with 15 bases identical to TRBD2. Germline assignment: CDR1 SGHRS and CDR2 YFSETQ. The trim removed 4 bases at V and 5 bases at J, leaving 7 bases unmatched. CDR3 length: 16 residues. Written as DNA, the CDR3 is TGCGCCAGCAGCCTCGGACTAGCGGGAGGGGACCACGAGCAGTACTTC. Encoded protein: CASSLGLAGGDHEQYF.

The chain is built from TRBV28 and TRBJ2-7, with D perhaps matching TRBD2 (5 bases). The germline V gene has CDR1 MDHEN and CDR2 SYDVKM. V lost 2 bases to trimming and J lost 2 bases, with 10 bases between them. There are 14 residues in the CDR3. The CDR3, as DNA: TGTGCCAGCAGTTTAATCCGGGAAACCTACGAGCAGTACTTC. It is translated as CASSLIRETYEQYF.

V usage is TRBV5-5 and J usage is TRBJ1-2, with 7 positions matching TRBD1. This CDR3 is built from 14 residues. From germline, CDR1 is SGHKS and CDR2 YYEKEE (reference sequence). V lost 4 bases and J lost 8; bases outside the gene matches: 11. CDR3 loop: CASSPGQVLRGYTF. The CDR3 DNA reads as TGTGCCAGCAGCCCCGGACAGGTCTTAAGAGGCTACACCTTC.

The V call is TRBV3-1 (or the pseudogene TRBV3-2), the J call TRBJ1-2; D gene uncertain. Germline V gene data show CDR1 as LGHDT and CDR2 as YNNKEL (reference sequence). V dropped 4 bases and J dropped 0 bases, with 9 bases sitting between them. The CDR3 is 14 residues long. The CDR3 here is CASSRAGTNYGYTF. The CDR3 DNA follows: TGTGCCAGCAGCCGCGCGGGGACTAACTATGGCTACACCTTC.

The chain joins TRBV5-1 to TRBJ1-3; TRBD1 agrees at 9 bases. Germline values: CDR1 SGHRS, CDR2 YFSETQ. V lost 5 bases and J lost 4; bases outside the gene matches: 7. CDR3 length: 15 amino acids. CDR3 residues: CASSPGQGIGNTIYF. The CDR3 DNA follows: TGCGCCAGCAGTCCCGGACAGGGGATCGGAAACACCATATATTTT. Full variable domain (rest looked up from reference TRBV5-1 and TRBJ1-3): KAGVTQTPRYLIKTRGQQVTLSCSPISGHRSVSWYQQTPGQGLQFLFEYFSETQRNKGNFPGRFSGRQFSNSRSEMNVSTLELGDSALYLCASSPGQGIGNTIYFGEGSWLTVV.

This clone was counted once. The CDR3 DNA reads TGTGCCAGCAGTTACGACGGCGGGAGTGTCTACGAGCAGTACTTC. Translation: CASSYDGGSVYEQYF. The chain uses TRBV6-5 and TRBJ2-7; 7 bases map to TRBD2. Germline loops: CDR1 MNHEY, CDR2 SVGAGI. The J segment lost 3 bases and the V segment lost 2 bases, leaving 7 bases of the junction unmatched. The CDR3 contains 15 residues.

This chain connects TRBV14 to TRBJ2-1; TRBD2 is a possible D gene (5 bases). Trimming stripped 4 bases from V and 7 bases from J, with 17 bases between. Germline V gene data show CDR1 as SGHDN and CDR2 as FVKESK. The CDR3 loop spans 15 amino acids. Here the CDR3 reads CASSPGLVVGNEQFF. The CDR3 nucleotides are TGTGCCAGCAGCCCAGGACTGGTGGTTGGGAATGAGCAGTTCTTC.

The chain combines TRBV15 with TRBJ1-2, with a weak D call TRBD1 (6 bases). This CDR3 comprises 11 residues. Germline assignment: CDR1 LNHNV and CDR2 YYDKDF (reference sequence). The V gene lost 6 bases and the J gene lost 11 bases, with 13 bases spanning the gap. The CDR3, as DNA: TGTGCCACCAGAACAGGGCTTGGTTACACCTTC. This sequence encodes CATRTGLGYTF.

This chain links TRBV5-1 with TRBJ1-5; 9 bases are shared with TRBD1. This CDR3 is built from 14 residues. The V segment lost 4 bases and the J segment 8 bases; nucleotides outside the gene matches: 7. Germline values: CDR1 SGHRS, CDR2 YFSETQ. As DNA, the CDR3 is TGCGCCAGCAGCCCACAGGGGGCGGGGGAGCCCCAGCATTTT. This gives the protein CASSPQGAGEPQHF.

The chain uses TRBV28 and TRBJ2-1, with 7 positions matching TRBD2. The V gene's germline CDR1 is MDHEN and CDR2 SYDVKM. The CDR3 has 12 residues. Trimming removed 3 bases from V and 15 bases from J; junction bases left unmatched: 8. The CDR3 sequence: CASSFWEGWMFF. Here the CDR3 DNA reads TGTGCCAGCAGTTTCTGGGAGGGTTGGATGTTCTTC. The variable domain in full, with the rest retrieved from reference TRBV28 and TRBJ2-1, is DVKVTQSSRYLVKRTGEKVFLECVQDMDHENMFWYRQDPGLGLRLIYFSYDVKMKEKGDIPEGYSVSREKKERFSLILESASTNQTSMYLCASSFWEGWMFFGPGTRLTVL.

V usage is TRBV7-3 and J usage is TRBJ2-1, with TRBD2 matching 11 bases. After removal of 2 bases from V and 9 bases from J, the junction contained 6 bases not matched to a gene. The CDR3 is 15 amino acids. Germline lookup yields CDR1 SGHTA and CDR2 FQGTGA. The CDR3 is CASSLSPSGRTEQFF. CDR3 nucleotides: TGTGCCAGCAGCTTATCGCCTAGCGGGAGGACTGAGCAGTTCTTC.

The CDR3, as DNA: TGTGCCAGCAGCGTGAGTAGCGGCTACCAGAACTCTGGGGCCAACGTCCTGACTTTC. It yields the protein CASSVSSGYQNSGANVLTF. The J gene is TRBJ2-6, the V gene TRBV9; D is perhaps TRBD2 (6 bases). Looked up from germline, CDR1 is SGDLS and CDR2 is YYNGEE. This CDR3 comprises 19 residues. Trimming shortened V by 2 bases and J by 0 bases, and 18 bases separated the two germline ends.

This chain uses TRBV6-5 with TRBJ2-2; the D is unclear. Germline assignment: CDR1 MNHEY and CDR2 SVGAGI. CDR3 length: 14 amino acids. V was pared by 7 bases and J by 2 bases, with 11 bases between. CDR3 sequence reads: CASIKIANTGELFF. The CDR3 DNA sequence: TGTGCCAGCATCAAGATAGCAAACACCGGGGAGCTGTTTTTT.

The rearrangement joins TRBV30 to TRBJ1-2; 9 bases are a match to TRBD1. Germline V lookup: CDR1 GTSNPN, CDR2 SVGIG (reference sequence). V lost 3 bases and J lost 6; bases outside the gene matches: 5. The CDR3 runs 13 residues. The CDR3, as DNA: TGTGCCTGGAGCCAACAGGGGGCGGATGGCTACACCTTC. Translation gives CAWSQQGADGYTF.

This clone has only a few counts. V is TRBV27 and J is TRBJ2-4; 12 bases are a match to TRBD1. The V gene's germline CDR1 is MNHEY and CDR2 SMNVEV (reference sequence). The CDR3 loop spans 14 amino acids. The junction had 0 bases not matched to a gene; V was cut back by 2 bases and J by 7 bases. Here the CDR3 reads CASSLGTGGNIQYF. The CDR3 nucleotides read TGTGCCAGCAGTTTAGGGACAGGGGGCAACATTCAGTACTTC.

The chain has TRBV14 and TRBJ2-1; a weak D match, TRBD2 (6 bases). Germline assignment: CDR1 SGHDN and CDR2 FVKESK. CDR3 size: 16 residues. V was cut by 6 bases and J by 6 bases, with 21 bases left in between. CDR3 bases: TGTGCCAGCAGTAGCCTGGGGGAGGTTGTCGGCAATGAGCAGTTCTTC. As protein: CASSSLGEVVGNEQFF. Full variable domain (rest looked up from reference TRBV14 and TRBJ2-1): EAGVTQFPSHSVIEKGQTVTLRCDPISGHDNLYWYRRVMGKEIKFLLHFVKESKQDESGMPNNRFLAERTGGTYSTLKVQPAELEDSGVYFCASSSLGEVVGNEQFFGPGTRLTVL.

This chain links TRBV19 with TRBJ1-5; D gene uncertain. The CDR3 totals 12 residues. Per germline, CDR1 LNHDA and CDR2 SQIVND (reference sequence). Trimming shortened V by 1 base and J by 7 bases, and 5 bases separated the two germline ends. CDR3 sequence (DNA): TGTGCCAGTAGTATAGCTAACCAGCCCCAGCATTTT. It codes for CASSIANQPQHF.